Listed here are 18 T cell receptor beta chains from one sample, sequenced in a study of shared clonotypes between healthy human individuals. Sequencing was performed with immunoSEQ multiplex PCR; in TCRdb, only in-frame clones are kept and a portion is missing. This sample has roughly 1 million clones; around 76% occur once, and the top ten carry 1.4%. Sequencing was carried out using memory CD4+ T cells sorted from blood. Regarding subset: CD45RA-negative fraction. Receptors originate from a man aged 18 to 29 in good health.

The chain couples TRBV11-2 to TRBJ2-7; D is perhaps TRBD2 (6 bases). V was clipped by 5 bases and J by 7 bases, with 24 bases between them. The CDR3 is made up of 16 amino acids. Germline V gene lookup returns CDR1 SGHAT and CDR2 FQNNGV. The CDR3 nucleotides are TGTGCCAGCAGCGTCCTGACGGCGCGGGAAGCTACGGAGCAGTACTTC. Protein sequence: CASSVLTAREATEQYF.

Remarks on this clone: At the DNA level, this CDR3 is encoded by other sequences in the same sample as well. This chain joins TRBV5-1 and TRBJ1-1; no reliable D call. Germline V gives CDR1 SGHRS, CDR2 YFSETQ. CDR3 length: 12 amino acids. V lost 4 bases and J 0 bases, leaving 4 bases between the germline ends. CDR3 sequence reads: CASSDMNTEAFF. In nucleotides, the CDR3 is TGCGCCAGCAGCGACATGAACACTGAAGCTTTCTTT.

J is TRBJ1-2 and V is TRBV15, with D maybe TRBD1 (5 bases). CDR1 and CDR2 (germline): LNHNV, YYDKDF (reference sequence). The V end lost 0 bases, the J end lost 6 bases, and 8 bases lay between the germline ends. The CDR3 covers 13 residues. CDR3 region: CATSRDLGDGYTF. The CDR3 DNA is TGTGCCACCAGCAGAGATTTGGGGGATGGCTACACCTTC.

The chain uses TRBV30 and TRBJ1-2; 7 bases are a match to TRBD1. Germline assignment: CDR1 GTSNPN and CDR2 SVGIG (reference sequence). V was pared by 3 bases and J by 2 bases, with 9 bases of the junction left unmatched. The CDR3 length is 15 residues. As DNA, the CDR3 is TGTGCCTGGAGAAGGAAGGGGGCCGAAAACTATGGCTACACCTTC. Its protein product is CAWRRKGAENYGYTF. The complete variable domain, with remaining parts taken from reference TRBV30 and TRBJ1-2, reads SQTIHQWPATLVQPVGSPLSLECTVEGTSNPNLYWYRQAAGRGLQLLFYSVGIGQISSEVPQNLSASRPQDRQFILSSKKLLLSDSGFYLCAWRRKGAENYGYTFGSGTRLTVV.

This clone was seen more than once but under ten times. V usage is TRBV18 and J usage is TRBJ2-3; D possibly uses TRBD1 or TRBD2 (5 bases each). The CDR3 sequence is 14 residues long. V shed 3 bases and J shed 6 bases, with 13 bases lying between them. From germline, CDR1 is KGHSH and CDR2 LQKENI. CDR3 region: CASSPGPSGDTQYF. Written as DNA, the CDR3 is TGTGCCAGCTCACCGGGACCTTCGGGTGATACGCAGTATTTT.

The gene calls are TRBV6-6 and TRBJ2-7; maybe TRBD2 (5 bases). From germline, CDR1 is MNHNY and CDR2 SVGAGI (reference sequence). The V and J ends lost 4 bases and 0 bases respectively, with 10 bases between them. This CDR3 is built from 14 residues. The CDR3 nucleotides read TGTGCCAGCAGTTCGGGGATACTCTCCTACGAGCAGTACTTC. It specifies CASSSGILSYEQYF.

This clone is a singleton in its sample. CDR3 DNA: TGTGCCAGCAGCCCGGGGGGACAGAATGAAGAGACCCAGTACTTC. Protein sequence: CASSPGGQNEETQYF. The rearrangement joins TRBV9 to TRBJ2-5; either TRBD1 or TRBD2 may supply D (7 bases each). The V end lost 4 bases, the J end lost 3 bases, and 16 bases lay between the germline ends. The CDR3 is 15 residues long. Germline loops: CDR1 SGDLS, CDR2 YYNGEE.

The chain has TRBV7-2 and TRBJ2-3, with D unclear. The V gene lost 1 base and the J gene lost 8 bases, with 10 bases spanning the gap. The CDR3 length is 13 residues. In germline, CDR1 is SGHTA, CDR2 FQGNSA. The CDR3 spells CASSLEERVTQYF. In nucleotides, the CDR3 is TGTGCCAGCAGCTTAGAGGAGAGAGTTACGCAGTATTTT.

On this clone itself: Other DNA sequences in this sample translate to the same CDR3. V is TRBV5-1 and J is TRBJ2-7, with TRBD1 matching 10 bases. The CDR3 extends over 15 amino acids. CDR1 SGHRS and CDR2 YFSETQ come from the germline V gene. Germline trimming cut 0 bases from V and 3 bases from J; bases unmatched to any gene: 3. The CDR3 loop is CASSLAGQGDYEQYF. CDR3 nucleotide sequence: TGCGCCAGCAGCTTGGCCGGACAGGGGGACTACGAGCAGTACTTC.

V and J are TRBV5-1 and TRBJ2-3, with 7 bases that match TRBD2. In germline, CDR1 is SGHRS, CDR2 YFSETQ. V dropped 4 bases and J dropped 2; count of bases not matched to a gene: 7. The CDR3 length is 15 residues. CDR3 sequence (DNA): TGCGCCAGCAGCCGCGGGGGAGTGAACACAGATACGCAGTATTTT. It encodes CASSRGGVNTDTQYF. Looking up the rest from reference TRBV5-1 and TRBJ2-3 gives the full variable domain: KAGVTQTPRYLIKTRGQQVTLSCSPISGHRSVSWYQQTPGQGLQFLFEYFSETQRNKGNFPGRFSGRQFSNSRSEMNVSTLELGDSALYLCASSRGGVNTDTQYFGPGTRLTVL.

This chain joins TRBV28 and TRBJ1-2; D perhaps matches TRBD1 (6 bases). Germline CDR1 MDHEN, CDR2 SYDVKM. There are 13 residues in the CDR3. Trimming took 10 bases from V and 0 from J, leaving 12 bases between them. CDR3 region: CATRDTANYGYTF. CDR3 DNA sequence: TGTGCCACTCGGGACACGGCTAACTATGGCTACACCTTC.

Turning to this clone: Sequence at one end of the junction differs from germline and may be a read error. This chain links TRBV7-7 with TRBJ2-7; TRBD2 aligns across 7 bases. The germline V gene encodes CDR1 SSHAT and CDR2 FNYEAQ (reference sequence). The CDR3 is 14 amino acids. CDR3 in DNA: TGTGCTAGCAGTGAGGGAGCGGGATCCTACGAGCAGTACTTC. This sequence encodes CASSEGAGSYEQYF.

This clone appeared many times. The chain couples TRBV5-4 to TRBJ1-6; unclear D gene. Deletions cut 0 bases from V and 8 bases from J, with 9 bases between. The CDR3 loop spans 14 amino acids. Per the germline V gene, CDR1 is SGHNT and CDR2 is YYREEE (reference sequence). The CDR3 sequence: CASSLDQTHSPLHF. For the CDR3, the DNA is TGTGCCAGCAGCTTGGACCAGACCCATTCACCCCTCCACTTT.

This clone was detected a few times. J is TRBJ2-5 and V is TRBV29-1; D is unresolved. The J call could be wrong; TRBJ2-7 is a better fit for the DNA end. This CDR3 comprises 13 residues. Germline V gives CDR1 SQVTM, CDR2 ANQGSEA. CDR3 sequence: CSVRTVFSYEQYF. The CDR3 coding sequence is TGCAGCGTTCGGACGGTATTCTCCTACGAGCAGTACTTC.

The rearrangement joins TRBV19 to TRBJ2-5, with D tentatively TRBD1 (6 bases). Trimming removed 5 bases at V and 0 bases at J, with 10 bases between. The V gene's germline CDR1 is LNHDA and CDR2 SQIVND (reference sequence). The CDR3 loop spans 14 amino acids. CDR3 bases: TGTGCCAGTAGTGCAACAGGGTACCAAGAGACCCAGTACTTC. Its translation: CASSATGYQETQYF.

The chain carries TRBV9 and TRBJ2-5; 7 nucleotides line up with TRBD2. After removal of 3 bases from V and 4 bases from J, the junction contained 12 bases not matched to a gene. The CDR3 is made up of 16 amino acids. From germline, CDR1 is SGDLS and CDR2 YYNGEE. CDR3 residues: CASSGGRSSGGETQYF. The CDR3 nucleotides read TGTGCCAGCAGCGGGGGACGTTCTAGCGGCGGAGAGACCCAGTACTTC.

V and J are TRBV30 and TRBJ2-1, with D possibly being TRBD1 (6 bases). The V gene's germline CDR1 is GTSNPN and CDR2 SVGIG (reference sequence). V lost 3 bases, J lost 9 bases, and 12 bases lay in between. The CDR3 length is 12 residues. The CDR3 here is CAWRGQGTEQFF. Written as DNA, the CDR3 is TGTGCCTGGAGGGGGCAGGGGACTGAGCAGTTCTTC.

This chain uses TRBV28 with TRBJ2-1; no clear D gene. CDR1 and CDR2 (germline): MDHEN, SYDVKM. V was shortened by 2 bases and J by 3 bases, with 8 bases between the two germline ends. CDR3 length: 14 amino acids. The DNA for the CDR3 is TGTGCCAGCAGTTTACTCAGTAACTACAATGAGCAGTTCTTC. Translating gives CASSLLSNYNEQFF.